The 24 T cell receptor beta chains given below trace back to one sample, sequenced in a study of technical replicates of blood from several donors. Assay: immunoSEQ multiplex PCR; the TCRdb copy retains only in-frame clones and omits some. The sample yields some 11,000 clones, roughly nine tenths seen once. Sequenced material: PBMCs. The origin of the receptors is a human donor in good health.

The genes are TRBV6-1 and TRBJ1-2; D possibly corresponds to TRBD1 (6 bases). Germline lookup yields CDR1 MNHNS and CDR2 SASEGT. The CDR3 has 15 residues. Trimming cost V 3 bases and J 4 bases, with 15 bases left between them. In DNA form, the CDR3 reads TGTGCCAGCAGTGACCAATCCAGGGGCGGCTATGGCTACACCTTC. Amino acid sequence: CASSDQSRGGYGYTF.

This clone showed up just once. This rearrangement joins TRBV27 to TRBJ2-1; 8 nucleotides agree with TRBD2. The CDR3 runs 13 residues. CDR1 is MNHEY and CDR2 is SMNVEV in the germline V gene (reference sequence). V shed 10 bases, J shed 4 bases, and the junction held 6 bases outside the gene matches. CDR3 nucleotides: TGTGCCACCGGGACTAGTGTTTACAATGAGCAGTTCTTC. The encoded protein is CATGTSVYNEQFF.

CDR3 protein: CASTGQGSNQPQHF. The CDR3 DNA sequence: TGTGCCAGCACCGGCCAGGGGAGCAATCAGCCCCAGCATTTT. The chain is built from TRBV6-1 and TRBJ1-5, with D possibly being TRBD1 (6 bases). In germline, CDR1 is MNHNS, CDR2 SASEGT. The CDR3 has 14 amino acids. The ends were cut back, 7 bases at V and 1 base at J, with 11 bases in the middle.

The chain is built from TRBV2 and TRBJ2-2; 8 nucleotides line up with TRBD1. Germline values: CDR1 SNHLY, CDR2 FYNNEI. The CDR3 loop spans 14 amino acids. V gave up 7 bases and J gave up 2 bases; unmatched junction bases: 3. CDR3 sequence reads: CASKAGGNTGELFF. The CDR3 nucleotides read TGTGCCAGCAAAGCAGGGGGCAACACCGGGGAGCTGTTTTTT.

The genes are TRBV5-1 and TRBJ1-1, with 8 bases matching TRBD1. The CDR3 length is 13 residues. Germline V CDR1 and CDR2: SGHRS, YFSETQ. V was pared by 4 bases and J by 3 bases, with 2 bases of the junction left unmatched. CDR3 protein: CASSPGQDTEAFF. The CDR3 region has the DNA TGCGCCAGCAGCCCGGGACAGGACACTGAAGCTTTCTTT.

This clone has just a few counts. The CDR3 loop reads CASSTPGQGNEQYF. The CDR3 DNA reads TGCGCCAGCAGCACACCGGGACAGGGGAACGAGCAGTACTTC. The chain employs TRBV5-1 and TRBJ2-7; 10 bases are a match to TRBD1. Germline-derived CDR1 and CDR2 are SGHRS and YFSETQ. CDR3 length equals 14 residues. Trimming at V came to 4 bases and at J to 5 bases, leaving 6 bases not matched to a gene.

Turning to this clone: The germline gene is not matched at one end of the junction; a read error may be the cause. V usage is TRBV13 and J usage is TRBJ2-1; D may be TRBD2 (5 bases). Germline-derived CDR1 and CDR2 are PRHDT and FYEKMQ (reference sequence). The CDR3 sequence is 12 residues long. The CDR3 DNA is TGTGCCAGCAGCGAGCGGTACAGTGAGCAGTTCTTC. Translated, it gives CASSERYSEQFF.

V gene TRBV6-5 combines with J gene TRBJ1-2, with 10 bases fitting TRBD1. V gave up 7 bases and J gave up 4 bases; unmatched junction bases: 9. Germline CDR1 is MNHEY and CDR2 is SVGAGI. The CDR3 extends over 15 amino acids. CDR3 sequence reads: CASTDGQGETYGYTF. DNA for the CDR3: TGTGCCAGCACCGACGGACAGGGGGAGACCTATGGCTACACCTTC.

This clone has just one count. V gene TRBV5-4 combines with J gene TRBJ1-1; 8 positions agree with TRBD1. Germline V CDR1 and CDR2: SGHNT, YYREEE (reference sequence). CDR3 length equals 13 residues. The ends lost 2 bases at V and 8 bases at J; junction bases unmatched: 5. DNA for the CDR3: TGTGCCAGCAGCTTTGACAGGGGTGCCGAAGCTTTCTTT. Amino acids: CASSFDRGAEAFF.

The CDR3 DNA reads as TGTGCCAGCAGCCCGGGGACTAGCGGGAGGAACACCGGGGAGCTGTTTTTT. It yields the protein CASSPGTSGRNTGELFF. The J gene is TRBJ2-2, the V gene TRBV11-3, with 14 nucleotides matching TRBD2. The CDR3 consists of 17 residues. V dropped 5 bases and J dropped 1; count of bases not matched to a gene: 3. Germline CDR1 reads SGHNT; CDR2 reads YENEEA.

The chain has TRBV7-9 and TRBJ2-3; 7 nucleotides match TRBD2. Unmatched junction bases numbered 7, after V lost 4 bases and J lost 3 bases. Germline CDR1 is SEHNR and CDR2 is FQNEAQ (reference sequence). This CDR3 is 15 amino acids long. CDR3 protein: CASSSAGDGTDTQYF. The DNA for the CDR3 is TGTGCCAGCAGCTCCGCGGGAGACGGTACAGATACGCAGTATTTT.

The chain uses TRBV12-5 and TRBJ2-5; 8 positions match TRBD1. Germline V gene sequence: CDR1 LGHNT, CDR2 FRNRAP. CDR3 length: 17 amino acids. The trim removed 0 bases at V and 4 bases at J, leaving 10 bases unmatched. The CDR3 sequence is CASGLVNTGGLRETQYF. The CDR3 DNA is TGTGCTAGTGGTTTGGTTAACACAGGGGGTCTTAGAGAGACCCAGTACTTC.

The gene calls are TRBV20-1 and TRBJ2-7; possibly TRBD1 for D (5 bases). The CDR3 is 11 amino acids. Between the trimmed V and J ends, which lost 5 bases and 3 bases, there was a span of 8 bases. Germline V CDR1 and CDR2: DFQATT, SNEGSKA (reference sequence). The chain's CDR3 is CSAQGDYEQYF. The DNA of the CDR3 is TGCAGTGCTCAGGGCGACTACGAGCAGTACTTC.

The chain combines TRBV6-5 with TRBJ1-3, with 9 nucleotides matching TRBD1. CDR1 and CDR2 (germline): MNHEY, SVGAGI. The CDR3 consists of 15 residues. The trim removed 5 bases at V and 2 bases at J, leaving 4 bases unmatched. The CDR3 nucleotides are TGTGCCAGCAGTCGGGACAGGGATCCTGGAAACACCATATATTTT. It specifies CASSRDRDPGNTIYF.

This clone appeared once. The rearrangement joins TRBV7-2 to TRBJ1-4; D may be TRBD1 (6 bases). Deletions cut 5 bases from V and 4 bases from J, with 17 bases between. The CDR3 runs to 16 residues. Per germline, CDR1 SGHTA and CDR2 FQGNSA. In DNA, the CDR3 is TGTGCCAGCAGCCACCAAGGCGGGGGCGTTAATGAAAAACTGTTTTTT. Protein: CASSHQGGGVNEKLFF.

CDR3 sequence (DNA): TGTGCCAGCAGACTAGGACAGGGGGAGGGCGAGCAGTACTTC. Its protein is CASRLGQGEGEQYF. The chain is built from TRBV11-2 and TRBJ2-7; 10 bases are shared with TRBD1. Germline CDR1 reads SGHAT; CDR2 reads FQNNGV. V lost 6 bases and J lost 6; bases outside the gene matches: 8. The CDR3 is 14 amino acids.

The rearrangement joins TRBV5-1 to TRBJ2-7; TRBD2 agrees at 10 bases. The CDR3 loop spans 19 amino acids. Germline loops: CDR1 SGHRS, CDR2 YFSETQ. The V gene end was trimmed by 4 bases and the J gene end by 1 base; junction bases not matched to a gene: 17. DNA for the CDR3: TGCGCCAGCAGCCCGGCGGCTAGCGGGAGCGCCCACTATTCCTACGAGCAGTACTTC. Translating gives CASSPAASGSAHYSYEQYF.

The chain carries TRBV7-9 and TRBJ1-1, with D uncertain. Germline V gives CDR1 SEHNR, CDR2 FQNEAQ (reference sequence). V shed 7 bases and J shed 3 bases, with 6 bases lying between them. This CDR3 contains 11 residues. The CDR3 nucleotides are TGTGCCAGCACCCAGGACACTGAAGCTTTCTTT. Translation gives CASTQDTEAFF.

The V and J genes are TRBV5-1 and TRBJ2-4, with TRBD2 matching over 7 bases. The trim removed 6 bases at V and 0 bases at J, leaving 9 bases unmatched. The CDR3 length is 16 residues. Germline V gene lookup returns CDR1 SGHRS and CDR2 YFSETQ. CDR3 nucleotides: TGCGCCAGCACCCAAGCTAGCGGAGCAGCCAAAAACATTCAGTACTTC. This sequence encodes CASTQASGAAKNIQYF.

The rearrangement joins TRBV27 to TRBJ2-7; 8 bases align to TRBD2. The germline CDR1 and CDR2 sequences are MNHEY and SMNVEV (reference sequence). Losses at the gene ends were 4 bases for V and 0 bases for J; bases not matched to a gene: 8. The CDR3 length is 16 residues. DNA of the CDR3: TGTGCCAGCAGTTCTCCGCTAGCGGGCCACTCCTACGAGCAGTACTTC. It is translated as CASSSPLAGHSYEQYF.

The chain is built from TRBV5-6 and TRBJ1-1; D uncertain. This CDR3 contains 13 residues. CDR1 is SGHDT and CDR2 is YYEEEE in the germline V gene. V gave up 4 bases and J gave up 3 bases, with 10 bases separating them. CDR3 in amino acids: CASSGQIHTEAFF. CDR3 sequence (DNA): TGTGCCAGCAGCGGCCAGATACACACTGAAGCTTTCTTT. The variable domain in full, with the rest retrieved from reference TRBV5-6 and TRBJ1-1, is DAGVTQSPTHLIKTRGQQVTLRCSPKSGHDTVSWYQQALGQGPQFIFQYYEEEERQRGNFPDRFSGHQFPNYSSELNVNALLLGDSALYLCASSGQIHTEAFFGQGTRLTVV.

This clone occurred once. This chain links TRBV9 with TRBJ2-5, with 12 bases matching TRBD2. Germline V gives CDR1 SGDLS, CDR2 YYNGEE. This CDR3 spans 17 amino acids. V lost 4 bases, J lost 4 bases, and 11 bases stayed unmatched. CDR3 nucleotide sequence: TGTGCCAGCAGCCCCATGACTAGCGGGAGTTTTGTAGAGACCCAGTACTTC. It translates to CASSPMTSGSFVETQYF.

For the CDR3, the DNA is TGTGCCAGTAGTATACTAGCGGGAGGAAGTGAGCAGTTCTTC. Its protein is CASSILAGGSEQFF. V gene TRBV19 combines with J gene TRBJ2-1; 11 bases align to TRBD2. The CDR3 loop spans 14 amino acids. Germline CDR1 LNHDA, CDR2 SQIVND (reference sequence). V shed 2 bases and J 9 bases; nucleotides not matched to a gene: 3.

The V gene is TRBV15, the J gene TRBJ1-3; D is unresolved. Per germline, CDR1 LNHNV and CDR2 YYDKDF (reference sequence). This CDR3 is 16 amino acids long. V shed 6 bases and J shed 3 bases, with 18 bases lying between them. The CDR3 spells CATRPPGSFNGNTIYF. CDR3 nucleotide sequence: TGTGCCACCAGGCCCCCGGGAAGCTTCAATGGAAACACCATATATTTT.